This is a list of T cell receptor beta chains from one sample in a study of T cell changes during pregnancy in multiple sclerosis. TCRdb's copy holds only in-frame clones and misses some; the assay was immunoSEQ multiplex PCR. Of approximately 130,000 clones listed, roughly 97% were seen once; the top ten hold about 0.42%. The sample here was peripheral blood, taken after pregnancy. The receptors were sampled from a female donor with multiple sclerosis, enrolled in a pregnancy study. Both conserved end residues are part of each CDR3. D genes are given only for firm matches. The size of a clone is reported for some rows only, either as once, few or many, or as a class for expanded clones.

>TRBJ2-1|TRBV7-8|once|TRBD2
TGTGCCAGCAGCTTAACGGGAGGGACCTACAATGAGCAGTTCTTC
CASSLTGGTYNEQFF
>TRBJ2-1|TRBV5-8|.|TRBD2
TGTGCCAGCAGCTTGGGACTAGCGGGACTCTCCTACAATGAGCAGTTCTTC
CASSLGLAGLSYNEQFF
>TRBJ2-7|TRBV28|.|TRBD2
TGTGCCAGCACCAAGGGACTATCGAGCTCCTACGAGCAGTACTTC
CASTKGLSSSYEQYF
>TRBJ2-2|TRBV11-2|.|TRBD2
TGTGCCAGCAGCGGCCGACTAGCGATGAACACCGGGGAGCTGTTTTTT
CASSGRLAMNTGELFF
>TRBJ2-1|TRBV7-6|.|TRBD2
TGTGCCAGCAGCTTGAGCGGGATGGGGCCCTACAATGAGCAGTTCTTC
CASSLSGMGPYNEQFF
>TRBJ1-1|TRBV11-1|.|.
TGTGCCAGCAGCCCCGAGGTCAGAAGTGAAGCTTTCTTT
CASSPEVRSEAFF
>TRBJ2-7|TRBV6-5|.|TRBD2
TGTGCCACCTCTAGCGGAATCCTGGGGGAGCAGTACTTC
CATSSGILGEQYF
>TRBJ2-7|TRBV6-5|.|TRBD1
TGTGCCAGCAGCCGCGGGACAGGGGCAGGCTACGAGCAGTACTTC
CASSRGTGAGYEQYF
>TRBJ1-3|TRBV5-4|.|.
TGTGCCAGCAGCGACCCCGGGACACAAGACTCTGGAAACACCATATATTTT
CASSDPGTQDSGNTIYF
>TRBJ2-7|TRBV14|.|TRBD1
TGTGCCAGCAGCCTCCGGACAGGGGGGATCAACGAGCAGTACTTC
CASSLRTGGINEQYF
>TRBJ1-1|TRBV14|.|TRBD1
TGTGCCAGCAGCCAACATAGGACAGGAGGCTTGAGCACTGAAGCTTTCTTT
CASSQHRTGGLSTEAFF
>TRBJ1-2|TRBV18|.|TRBD1
TGTGCCAGCTCACCCCCGGTCGGACAGGGCCCTGGCTACACCTTC
CASSPPVGQGPGYTF
>TRBJ2-3|TRBV9|.|.
TGTGCCAGCAGCGGACGCGAGGGGCAGTATTTT
CASSGREGQYF
>TRBJ1-2|TRBV10-3|.|TRBD1
TGTGCCATCCTGCCCGGGACAGGCTATGGCTACACCTTC
CAILPGTGYGYTF
>TRBJ2-5|TRBV19|.|TRBD2
TGTGCCAGTAGCCATAGCGGGAGCCCAGAGACCCAGTACTTC
CASSHSGSPETQYF
>TRBJ2-2|TRBV2|.|TRBD1
TGTGCCAGCATCCAGGGGGACGGGGAGCTGTTTTTT
CASIQGDGELFF
>TRBJ1-5|TRBV6-6|.|.
TGTGCCAGCAGTTACTCAAGGGCAGGGGTCAATCAGCCCCAGCATTTT
CASSYSRAGVNQPQHF
>TRBJ2-7|TRBV27|.|TRBD2
TGTGCCAGCAGTTCGGGACTAGCGGGAGGAGGGTACGAGCAGTACTTC
CASSSGLAGGGYEQYF
>TRBJ1-2|TRBV6-5|once|.
TGTGCCAGCAGTTACGGGAGAGGCTACACCTTC
CASSYGRGYTF
>TRBJ2-1|TRBV18|.|TRBD1
TGTGCCAGCTCACCAGGACAGGGGAGCAATGAGCAGTTCTTC
CASSPGQGSNEQFF